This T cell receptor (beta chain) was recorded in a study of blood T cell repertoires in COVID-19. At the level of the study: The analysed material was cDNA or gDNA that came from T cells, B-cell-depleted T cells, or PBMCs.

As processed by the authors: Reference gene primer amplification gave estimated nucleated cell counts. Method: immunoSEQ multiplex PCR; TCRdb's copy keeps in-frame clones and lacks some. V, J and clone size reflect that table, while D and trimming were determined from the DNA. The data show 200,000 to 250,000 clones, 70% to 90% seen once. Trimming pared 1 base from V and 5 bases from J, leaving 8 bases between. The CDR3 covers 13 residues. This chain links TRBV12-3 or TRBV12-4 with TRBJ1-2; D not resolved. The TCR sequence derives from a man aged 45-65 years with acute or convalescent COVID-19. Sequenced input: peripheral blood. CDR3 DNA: TGTGCCAGCAGTTTAGACAGCCCGTATGGCTACACCTTC. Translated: CASSLDSPYGYTF.